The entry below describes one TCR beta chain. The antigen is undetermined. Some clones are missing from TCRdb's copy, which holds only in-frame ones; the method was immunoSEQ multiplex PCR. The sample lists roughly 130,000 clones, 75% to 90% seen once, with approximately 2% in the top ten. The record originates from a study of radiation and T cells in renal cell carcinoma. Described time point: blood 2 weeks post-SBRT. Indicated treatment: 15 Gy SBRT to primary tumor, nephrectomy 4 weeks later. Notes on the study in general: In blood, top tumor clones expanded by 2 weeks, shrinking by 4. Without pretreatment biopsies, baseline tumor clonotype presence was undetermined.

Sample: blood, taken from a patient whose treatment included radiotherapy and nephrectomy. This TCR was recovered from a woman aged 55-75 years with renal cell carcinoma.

In nucleotides, the CDR3 is TGTGCCAGCAGTGACCAGGGCTCCGCAGATACGCAGTATTTT. It specifies CASSDQGSADTQYF. V usage is TRBV6-4 and J usage is TRBJ2-3; perhaps TRBD1 as D (5 bases). V lost 2 bases and J 4 bases, leaving 10 bases between the germline ends. This CDR3 region has 14 residues. Germline V gene data show CDR1 as MRHNA and CDR2 as SNTAGT.